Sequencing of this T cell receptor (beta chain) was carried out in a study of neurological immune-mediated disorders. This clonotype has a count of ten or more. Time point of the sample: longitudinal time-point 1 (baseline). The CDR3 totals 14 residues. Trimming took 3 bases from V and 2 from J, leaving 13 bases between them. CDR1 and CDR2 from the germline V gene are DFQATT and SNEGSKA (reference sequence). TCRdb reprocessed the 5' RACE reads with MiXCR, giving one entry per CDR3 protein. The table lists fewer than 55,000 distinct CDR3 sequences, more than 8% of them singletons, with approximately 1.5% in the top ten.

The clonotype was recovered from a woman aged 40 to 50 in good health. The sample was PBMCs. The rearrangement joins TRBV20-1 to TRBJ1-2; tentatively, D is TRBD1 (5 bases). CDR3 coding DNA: TGCAGTGCTAGTATCGGGGGGGTAAACTATGGCTACACCTTC. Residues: CSASIGGVNYGYTF.